The 30 T cell receptor beta chains in this list originate from one sample, sequenced in a study of shared clonotypes between healthy human individuals. Assay used: immunoSEQ multiplex PCR; TCRdb lists only in-frame clones, some missing. The sample lists roughly 1,500,000 clones; approximately 98% were seen once. The specimen sequenced was naive CD4+ T cells sorted from blood. Sample subset: CD45RA+ positively selected. The receptors derive from a man between 25 and 39 years old in good health.

The rearrangement links TRBV9 to TRBJ2-1; D may be TRBD1 (5 bases). This CDR3 is 15 amino acids long. CDR1 is SGDLS, CDR2 YYNGEE, per germline. Between the trimmed V and J ends, which lost 0 bases and 3 bases, there was a span of 10 bases. The CDR3 nucleotides are TGTGCCAGCAGCGTAGAGGTGGGGCGCTACAATGAGCAGTTCTTC. Protein sequence: CASSVEVGRYNEQFF.

This chain joins TRBV2 and TRBJ1-2; D is unclear. CDR1 SNHLY and CDR2 FYNNEI come from the germline V gene. V lost 6 bases to trimming and J lost 7 bases, with 15 bases between them. The CDR3 runs 13 residues. DNA of the CDR3: TGTGCCAGCAGCTTTGTTAATTGGGGTGGCTACACCTTC. Amino acid sequence: CASSFVNWGGYTF.

A remark on this clone: Additional DNA sequences in this sample encode the identical CDR3. The chain combines TRBV10-1 with TRBJ2-1, with D unresolved. V lost 0 bases, J lost 8 bases, and 5 bases lay in between. This CDR3 comprises 12 residues. The V gene's germline CDR1 is WNHNN and CDR2 SYGVQD (reference sequence). The CDR3 coding sequence is TGCGCCAGCAGTGAGTCGGGTGATGAGCAGTTCTTC. This translates into CASSESGDEQFF.

The V call is TRBV10-1, the J call TRBJ2-2, with 9 bases that match TRBD1. The junction had 5 bases not matched to a gene; V was cut back by 6 bases and J by 3 bases. There are 15 residues in the CDR3. Germline CDR1 reads WNHNN; CDR2 reads SYGVQD (reference sequence). CDR3 loop: CASRGQGTDTGELFF. In DNA, the CDR3 is TGCGCCAGCAGAGGACAGGGGACCGACACCGGGGAGCTGTTTTTT.

Regarding this clone: Different DNA sequences within this sample yield the same CDR3. This chain joins TRBV5-1 and TRBJ2-3; D unresolved. The CDR3 runs 12 residues. CDR1 and CDR2 from the germline V gene are SGHRS and YFSETQ. V was pared by 0 bases and J by 5 bases, with 4 bases between. The CDR3 region is CASSLEGDTQYF. CDR3 DNA sequence: TGCGCCAGCAGCTTGGAAGGAGATACGCAGTATTTT.

This sequence joins TRBV25-1 and TRBJ2-7; D remains unclear. Germline values: CDR1 MGHDK, CDR2 SYGVNS. Trimming stripped 1 base from V and 3 bases from J, with 7 bases between. This CDR3 spans 13 amino acids. CDR3 amino acids: CASSEFSVYEQYF. In DNA, the CDR3 is TGTGCCAGCAGTGAATTTTCCGTCTACGAGCAGTACTTC.

This chain joins TRBV27 and TRBJ2-2; TRBD2 agrees at 11 bases. CDR1 is MNHEY, CDR2 SMNVEV, per germline (reference sequence). The V gene end was trimmed by 7 bases and the J gene end by 2 bases; junction bases not matched to a gene: 9. This CDR3 has 17 residues. The CDR3: CASIGRLAGHNTGELFF. The CDR3 coding sequence is TGTGCCAGCATAGGAAGACTAGCGGGACACAACACCGGGGAGCTGTTTTTT.

This chain connects TRBV18 to TRBJ2-7, with D maybe TRBD1 (5 bases). The V gene lost 3 bases and the J gene lost 2 bases, with 26 bases spanning the gap. The CDR3 totals 19 residues. Germline V CDR1 and CDR2: KGHSH, LQKENI. The CDR3 DNA sequence: TGTGCCAGCTCACCCCTAATCTCAAAGACAGAACAGGCCACCTACGAGCAGTACTTC. It encodes CASSPLISKTEQATYEQYF.

This rearrangement joins TRBV7-9 to TRBJ2-1; 11 positions agree with TRBD2. V was pared by 11 bases and J by 0 bases, with 9 bases of the junction left unmatched. This CDR3 spans 16 amino acids. CDR1 and CDR2 from the germline V gene are SEHNR and FQNEAQ (reference sequence). The CDR3 sequence is CAGNRLAGSSYNEQFF. As DNA, the CDR3 is TGTGCCGGAAATAGACTAGCGGGGAGCTCCTACAATGAGCAGTTCTTC. Looking up the rest from reference TRBV7-9 and TRBJ2-1 gives the full variable domain: DTGVSQNPRHKITKRGQNVTFRCDPISEHNRLYWYRQTLGQGPEFLTYFQNEAQLEKSRLLSDRFSAERPKGSFSTLEIQRTEQGDSAMYLCAGNRLAGSSYNEQFFGPGTRLTVL.

The V and J genes are TRBV28 and TRBJ2-5; D might be TRBD1 or TRBD2, each matching 6 bases. Germline V gives CDR1 MDHEN, CDR2 SYDVKM. This CDR3 spans 14 amino acids. Trimming took off 4 bases at V and 3 bases at J, with 12 bases between the two ends. CDR3 sequence: CASSYPGGKETQYF. The CDR3 DNA reads as TGTGCCAGCAGTTATCCCGGGGGCAAAGAGACCCAGTACTTC.

The chain carries TRBV14 and TRBJ2-5; the match to TRBD1 covers 8 bases. This CDR3 is 15 amino acids long. The trim removed 4 bases at V and 3 bases at J, leaving 7 bases unmatched. Germline CDR1 reads SGHDN; CDR2 reads FVKESK. CDR3 amino acids: CASSPPGQGKETQYF. CDR3 coding DNA: TGTGCCAGCAGCCCGCCCGGACAGGGTAAAGAGACCCAGTACTTC. Based on the CDR3 plus reference TRBV14 and TRBJ2-5, the full variable domain is EAGVTQFPSHSVIEKGQTVTLRCDPISGHDNLYWYRRVMGKEIKFLLHFVKESKQDESGMPNNRFLAERTGGTYSTLKVQPAELEDSGVYFCASSPPGQGKETQYFGPGTRLLVL.

The V and J genes are TRBV28 and TRBJ1-4; D gene unclear. V lost 6 bases to trimming and J lost 0 bases, with 8 bases between them. The CDR3 has 14 amino acids. Germline V gene sequence: CDR1 MDHEN, CDR2 SYDVKM. The CDR3 bases are TGTGCCAGCAGCTCTGGGTCAACTAATGAAAAACTGTTTTTT. Amino acids: CASSSGSTNEKLFF.

The genes are TRBV27 and TRBJ2-1; 9 bases are shared with TRBD1. Germline CDR1 reads MNHEY; CDR2 reads SMNVEV (reference sequence). The CDR3 covers 14 residues. V was pared by 5 bases and J by 4 bases, with 3 bases of the junction left unmatched. Here the CDR3 reads CASSPTGGYNEQFF. CDR3 coding DNA: TGTGCCAGCAGTCCGACAGGGGGGTACAATGAGCAGTTCTTC.

V and J are TRBV28 and TRBJ1-5, with 10 positions matching TRBD1. With 1 base clipped from V and 2 bases from J, the junction kept 5 bases outside the gene matches. Germline values: CDR1 MDHEN, CDR2 SYDVKM. This CDR3 has 17 residues. CDR3 loop: CASSLLTGGWGNQPQHF. CDR3 bases: TGTGCCAGCAGTTTATTGACAGGGGGCTGGGGCAATCAGCCCCAGCATTTT.

The rearrangement joins TRBV4-1 to TRBJ2-1; D not resolved. V lost 5 bases and J 6 bases, leaving 8 bases between the germline ends. Germline CDR1 reads MGHRA; CDR2 reads YSYEKL. The CDR3 extends over 12 amino acids. The CDR3 reads CASSSHGNEQFF. The DNA for the CDR3 is TGCGCCAGCAGCTCCCATGGCAATGAGCAGTTCTTC.

The chain links TRBV11-2 to TRBJ2-1, with 7 bases lining up with TRBD2. The CDR3 loop spans 16 amino acids. J was trimmed by 0 bases and V by 5 bases; bases with no gene match: 7. Germline CDR1 and CDR2: SGHAT and FQNNGV. In DNA form, the CDR3 reads TGTGCCAGCAGCCCCTTGGGGGGGAGCTCCTACAATGAGCAGTTCTTC. Its protein is CASSPLGGSSYNEQFF.

The V call is TRBV5-1, the J call TRBJ2-2; TRBD1 aligns across 8 bases. This CDR3 is built from 15 residues. The J segment lost 5 bases and the V segment lost 2 bases, leaving 5 bases of the junction unmatched. Germline CDR1 SGHRS, CDR2 YFSETQ. The CDR3 sequence is CASSFYRGETGELFF. CDR3 sequence (DNA): TGCGCCAGCAGCTTTTACAGGGGGGAGACCGGGGAGCTGTTTTTT.

The chain recombines TRBV7-2 with TRBJ2-2; tentatively, D is TRBD2 (7 bases). V was trimmed by 8 bases and J by 0 bases, leaving 13 bases between them. CDR1 and CDR2 from the germline V gene are SGHTA and FQGNSA. The CDR3 loop spans 15 amino acids. The CDR3 nucleotides are TGTGCCAGCCGGGGGGCACACGCGAACACCGGGGAGCTGTTTTTT. It encodes CASRGAHANTGELFF.

The sample holds one count of this clone. The chain employs TRBV4-1 and TRBJ1-1; 7 nucleotides align to TRBD1. Germline trimming cut 2 bases from V and 2 bases from J; bases unmatched to any gene: 17. The CDR3 consists of 19 residues. Germline V gene sequence: CDR1 MGHRA, CDR2 YSYEKL. CDR3 in DNA: TGCGCCAGCAGCCAATATAGGGACAGTGGGGCTGGATTAAACACTGAAGCTTTCTTT. Amino acids: CASSQYRDSGAGLNTEAFF.

The rearrangement links TRBV4-1 to TRBJ1-2; maybe TRBD1 (6 bases). V was cut by 4 bases and J by 3 bases, with 18 bases left in between. This CDR3 is 16 amino acids long. Per germline, CDR1 MGHRA and CDR2 YSYEKL. The DNA for the CDR3 is TGCGCCAGCAGCCCACACCCCTCGGGGGCGGACTATGGCTACACCTTC. This gives the protein CASSPHPSGADYGYTF.

The chain has TRBV7-3 and TRBJ2-6, with 9 bases fitting TRBD2. This CDR3 contains 18 residues. The V segment lost 3 bases and the J segment 4 bases; nucleotides outside the gene matches: 10. Germline CDR1 SGHTA, CDR2 FQGTGA. Here the CDR3 reads CASSLLGGTSPGANVLTF. The CDR3, as DNA: TGTGCCAGCAGCTTGTTGGGTGGGACTAGCCCAGGGGCCAACGTCCTGACTTTC. The variable domain in full, with the rest retrieved from reference TRBV7-3 and TRBJ2-6, is GAGVSQTPSNKVTEKGKYVELRCDPISGHTALYWYRQSLGQGPEFLIYFQGTGAADDSGLPNDRFFAVRPEGSVSTLKIQRTERGDSAVYLCASSLLGGTSPGANVLTFGAGSRLTVL.

V and J are TRBV11-2 and TRBJ2-3; tentatively, D is TRBD2 (6 bases). The CDR3 covers 15 residues. Germline V gene lookup returns CDR1 SGHAT and CDR2 FQNNGV. The ends were cut back, 6 bases at V and 0 bases at J, with 13 bases in the middle. CDR3 region: CASRRLATSTDTQYF. In nucleotides, the CDR3 is TGTGCCAGCAGACGTCTAGCGACTAGCACAGATACGCAGTATTTT.

The chain joins TRBV6-5 to TRBJ2-2; TRBD1 matches 7 bases. Looked up from germline, CDR1 is MNHEY and CDR2 is SVGAGI. The ends lost 5 bases at V and 5 bases at J; junction bases unmatched: 2. This CDR3 has 13 amino acids. In DNA form, the CDR3 reads TGTGCCAGCAGTAGGGGGCGAACCGGGGAGCTGTTTTTT. It specifies CASSRGRTGELFF.

The genes are TRBV5-1 and TRBJ2-5, with no clear D. The CDR3 is 15 amino acids. Trimming pared 4 bases from V and 5 bases from J, leaving 18 bases between. Germline V lookup: CDR1 SGHRS, CDR2 YFSETQ. The CDR3 region has the DNA TGCGCCAGCAGCACGGACGTATCGGATGGGGAGACCCAGTACTTC. It is translated as CASSTDVSDGETQYF.

V usage is TRBV11-2 and J usage is TRBJ2-7; 7 bases match TRBD2. The CDR3 has 14 residues. V gave up 3 bases and J gave up 5 bases; unmatched junction bases: 7. Germline V gene data show CDR1 as SGHAT and CDR2 as FQNNGV. Written as DNA, the CDR3 is TGTGCCAGCAGCTTGGGAGGGAGTCTCCACGAGCAGTACTTC. Encoded protein: CASSLGGSLHEQYF.

The chain couples TRBV9 to TRBJ2-3; a weak D match, TRBD2 (5 bases). V was cut by 4 bases and J by 3 bases, with 15 bases left in between. The CDR3 extends over 15 amino acids. The germline gives CDR1 SGDLS, CDR2 YYNGEE. The CDR3 DNA reads TGTGCCAGCAGCCCCGGCCCCAAGCGGACAGATACGCAGTATTTT. Amino acid sequence: CASSPGPKRTDTQYF.

V is TRBV29-1 and J is TRBJ2-1; D gene unclear. V lost 2 bases and J lost 8, with 4 bases in between. CDR1 and CDR2 from the germline V gene are SQVTM and ANQGSEA. The CDR3 loop spans 10 amino acids. The CDR3: CSVERDEQFF. The CDR3 region has the DNA TGCAGCGTTGAACGGGATGAGCAGTTCTTC.

The V gene is TRBV27, the J gene TRBJ2-2; 9 positions agree with TRBD1. With V trimmed by 6 bases and J by 9 bases, 14 bases remained unmatched. From germline, CDR1 is MNHEY and CDR2 SMNVEV (reference sequence). The CDR3 is made up of 16 amino acids. As DNA, the CDR3 is TGTGCCAGCAGAGACCGGGACAGGGATTCCGAAAGGGAGCTGTTTTTT. Translated: CASRDRDRDSERELFF.

The V and J genes are TRBV5-1 and TRBJ2-2; possible D gene TRBD1, 5 bases. The CDR3 runs 16 residues. The germline CDR1 and CDR2 sequences are SGHRS and YFSETQ. V was shortened by 3 bases and J by 5 bases, with 17 bases between the two germline ends. The CDR3 sequence: CASSSTDGHTTGELFF. CDR3 bases: TGCGCCAGCAGCTCCACAGATGGACACACGACCGGGGAGCTGTTTTTT.

The gene calls are TRBV5-6 and TRBJ2-3; tentative D call: TRBD2 (6 bases). Trimming pared 4 bases from V and 4 bases from J, leaving 16 bases between. In germline, CDR1 is SGHDT, CDR2 YYEEEE. CDR3 length: 15 amino acids. CDR3 DNA sequence: TGTGCCAGCAGCCCGGCGGCGGGATTTGCAGATACGCAGTATTTT. Protein: CASSPAAGFADTQYF.